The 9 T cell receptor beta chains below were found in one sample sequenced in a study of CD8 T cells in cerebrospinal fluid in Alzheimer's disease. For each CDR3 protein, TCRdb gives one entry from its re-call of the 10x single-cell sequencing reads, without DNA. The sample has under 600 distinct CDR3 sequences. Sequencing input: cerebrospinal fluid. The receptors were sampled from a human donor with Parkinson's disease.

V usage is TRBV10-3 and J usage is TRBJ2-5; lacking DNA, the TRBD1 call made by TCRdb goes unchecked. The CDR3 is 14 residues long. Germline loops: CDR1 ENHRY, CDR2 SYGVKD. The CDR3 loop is CAISDPGYQETQYF.

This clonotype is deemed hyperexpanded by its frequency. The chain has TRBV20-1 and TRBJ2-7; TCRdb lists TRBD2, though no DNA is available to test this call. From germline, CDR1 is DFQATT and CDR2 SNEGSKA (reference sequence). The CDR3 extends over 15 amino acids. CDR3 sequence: CSARLLAGAVYEQYF.

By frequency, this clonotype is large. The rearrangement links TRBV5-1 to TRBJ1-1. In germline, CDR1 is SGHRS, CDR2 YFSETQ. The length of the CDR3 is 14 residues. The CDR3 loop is CASKYDGVGTEAFF.

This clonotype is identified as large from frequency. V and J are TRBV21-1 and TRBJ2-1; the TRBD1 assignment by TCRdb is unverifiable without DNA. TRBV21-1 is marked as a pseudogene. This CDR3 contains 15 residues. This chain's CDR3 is CASKEGPGGPIEQFF.

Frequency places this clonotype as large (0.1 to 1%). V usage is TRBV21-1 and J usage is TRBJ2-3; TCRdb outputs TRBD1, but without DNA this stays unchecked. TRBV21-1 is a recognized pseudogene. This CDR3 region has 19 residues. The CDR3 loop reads CASSKQPNGDPGSTDTQYF.

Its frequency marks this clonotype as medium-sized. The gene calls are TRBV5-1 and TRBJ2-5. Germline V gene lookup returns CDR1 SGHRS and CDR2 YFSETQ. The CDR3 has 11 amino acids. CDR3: CASSHQETQYF.

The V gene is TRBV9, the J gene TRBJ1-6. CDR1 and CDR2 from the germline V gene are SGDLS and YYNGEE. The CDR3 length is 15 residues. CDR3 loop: CASSVAVGEASPLHF.

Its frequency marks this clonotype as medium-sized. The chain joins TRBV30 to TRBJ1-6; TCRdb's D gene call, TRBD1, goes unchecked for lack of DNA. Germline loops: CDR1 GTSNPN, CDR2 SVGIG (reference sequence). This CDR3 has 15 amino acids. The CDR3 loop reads CAWSGRAFYNSPLHF. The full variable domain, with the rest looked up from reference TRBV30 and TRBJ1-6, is SQTIHQWPATLVQPVGSPLSLECTVEGTSNPNLYWYRQAAGRGLQLLFYSVGIGQISSEVPQNLSASRPQDRQFILSSKKLLLSDSGFYLCAWSGRAFYNSPLHFGNGTRLTVT.

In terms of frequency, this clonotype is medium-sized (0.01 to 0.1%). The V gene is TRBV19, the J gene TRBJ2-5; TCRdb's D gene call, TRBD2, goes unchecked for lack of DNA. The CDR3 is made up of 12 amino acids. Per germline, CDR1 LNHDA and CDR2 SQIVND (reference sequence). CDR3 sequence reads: CASRLAGETQYF.